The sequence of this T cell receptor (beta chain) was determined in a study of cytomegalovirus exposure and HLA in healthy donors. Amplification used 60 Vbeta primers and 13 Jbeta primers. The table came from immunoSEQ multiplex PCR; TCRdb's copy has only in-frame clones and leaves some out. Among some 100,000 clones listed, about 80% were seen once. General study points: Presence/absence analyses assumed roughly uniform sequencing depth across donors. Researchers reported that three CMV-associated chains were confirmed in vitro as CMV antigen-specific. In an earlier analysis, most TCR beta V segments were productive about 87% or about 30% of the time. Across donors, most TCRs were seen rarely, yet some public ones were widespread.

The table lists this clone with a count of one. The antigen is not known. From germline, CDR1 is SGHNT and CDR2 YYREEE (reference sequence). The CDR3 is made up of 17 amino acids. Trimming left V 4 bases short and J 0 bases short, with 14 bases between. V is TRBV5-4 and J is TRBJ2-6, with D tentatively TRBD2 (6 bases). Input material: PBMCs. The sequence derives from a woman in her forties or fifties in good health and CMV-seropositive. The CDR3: CASSPGTSSSGANVLTF. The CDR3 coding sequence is TGTGCCAGCAGCCCTGGGACTTCTAGCTCTGGGGCCAACGTCCTGACTTTC.